This T cell receptor beta chain came from a study of T cell responses to AZD1222 COVID-19 vaccine. General study points: At baseline, seropositivity was found in only 6 or 7 AZD1222 recipients. Per reports, nearly half of all spike-specific TCRs target regions that are unmutated in variants. Donors in the cohort were predominantly white British and more often female, and clonal diversity was possibly underestimated.

The protocol was immunoSEQ multiplex PCR, while the TCRdb copy is restricted to in-frame clones and leaves out a portion. The sample lists 50,000 to 60,000 clones, 60% to 80% occurring once. As for this clone: Its antigen is unknown.

Analyses pooled second doses at about 4 or about 12 weeks. Trimming pared 7 bases from V and 1 base from J, leaving 10 bases between. The CDR3 totals 13 residues. Germline-derived CDR1 and CDR2 are WSHSY and SAAADI. The sequence was collected from an adult who received the AZD1222 COVID-19 vaccine. The specimen comprised peripheral blood, sampled 28 days after the second AZD1222 dose. The chain links TRBV10-2 to TRBJ2-5; D possibly corresponds to TRBD1 (5 bases). This chain's CDR3 is CASTPTVQETQYF. In DNA, the CDR3 is TGCGCCAGCACCCCGACAGTCCAAGAGACCCAGTACTTC.